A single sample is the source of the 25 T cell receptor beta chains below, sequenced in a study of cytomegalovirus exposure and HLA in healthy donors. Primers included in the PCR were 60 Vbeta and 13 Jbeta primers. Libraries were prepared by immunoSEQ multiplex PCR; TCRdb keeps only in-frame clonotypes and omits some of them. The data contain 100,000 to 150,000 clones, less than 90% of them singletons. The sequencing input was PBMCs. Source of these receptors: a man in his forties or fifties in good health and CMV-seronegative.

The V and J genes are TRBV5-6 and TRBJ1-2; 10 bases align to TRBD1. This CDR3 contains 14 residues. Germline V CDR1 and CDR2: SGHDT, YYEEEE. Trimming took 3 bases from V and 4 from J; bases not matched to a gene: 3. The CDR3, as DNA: TGTGCCAGCAGCTCGGACAGGGGGATCTATGGCTACACCTTC. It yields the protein CASSSDRGIYGYTF.

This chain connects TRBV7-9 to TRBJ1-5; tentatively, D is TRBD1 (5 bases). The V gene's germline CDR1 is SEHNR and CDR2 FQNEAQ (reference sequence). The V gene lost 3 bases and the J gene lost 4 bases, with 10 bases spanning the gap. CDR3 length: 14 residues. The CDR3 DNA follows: TGTGCCAGCAGCTTCGGGGGGGTAAATCAGCCCCAGCATTTT. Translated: CASSFGGVNQPQHF.

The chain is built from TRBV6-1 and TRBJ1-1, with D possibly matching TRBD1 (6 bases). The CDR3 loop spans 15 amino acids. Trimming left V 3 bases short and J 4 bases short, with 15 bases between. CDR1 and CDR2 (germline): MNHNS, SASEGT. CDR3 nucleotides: TGTGCCAGCAGTGACTACAGGGAGGGGAGCACTGAAGCTTTCTTT. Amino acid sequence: CASSDYREGSTEAFF.

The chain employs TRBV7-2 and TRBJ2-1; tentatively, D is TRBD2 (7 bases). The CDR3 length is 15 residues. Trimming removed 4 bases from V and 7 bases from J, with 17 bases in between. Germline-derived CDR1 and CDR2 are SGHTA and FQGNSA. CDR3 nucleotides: TGTGCCAGCAGCTCCGGGGGGCTTAGAGGGAATGAGCAGTTCTTC. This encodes CASSSGGLRGNEQFF.

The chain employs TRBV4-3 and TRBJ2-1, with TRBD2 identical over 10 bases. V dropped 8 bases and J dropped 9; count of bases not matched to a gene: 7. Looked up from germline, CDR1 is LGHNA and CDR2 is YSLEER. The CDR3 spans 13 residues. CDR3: CASGAGGPLEQFF. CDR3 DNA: TGCGCCAGCGGAGCGGGAGGGCCTCTTGAGCAGTTCTTC.

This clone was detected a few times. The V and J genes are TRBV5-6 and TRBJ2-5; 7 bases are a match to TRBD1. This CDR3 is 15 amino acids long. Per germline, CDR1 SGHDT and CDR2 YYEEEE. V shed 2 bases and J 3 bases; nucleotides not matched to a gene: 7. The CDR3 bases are TGTGCCAGCAGCTTCGGGACAGCAGGGGAAGAGACCCAGTACTTC. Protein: CASSFGTAGEETQYF. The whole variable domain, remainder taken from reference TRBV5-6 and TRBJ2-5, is DAGVTQSPTHLIKTRGQQVTLRCSPKSGHDTVSWYQQALGQGPQFIFQYYEEEERQRGNFPDRFSGHQFPNYSSELNVNALLLGDSALYLCASSFGTAGEETQYFGPGTRLLVL.

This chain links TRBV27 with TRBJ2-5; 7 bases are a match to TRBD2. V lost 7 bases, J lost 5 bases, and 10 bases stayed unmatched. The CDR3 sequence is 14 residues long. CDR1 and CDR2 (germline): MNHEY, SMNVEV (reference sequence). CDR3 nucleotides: TGTGCCAGCACCGCTGGGGGGGGGAGGGAGACCCAGTACTTC. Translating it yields CASTAGGGRETQYF.

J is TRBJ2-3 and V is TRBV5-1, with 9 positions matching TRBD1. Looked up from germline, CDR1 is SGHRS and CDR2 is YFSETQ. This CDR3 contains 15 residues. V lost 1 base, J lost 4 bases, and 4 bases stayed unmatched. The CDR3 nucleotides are TGCGCCAGCAGCTTGCGGGACAGGGTAGCAGATACGCAGTATTTT. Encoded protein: CASSLRDRVADTQYF.

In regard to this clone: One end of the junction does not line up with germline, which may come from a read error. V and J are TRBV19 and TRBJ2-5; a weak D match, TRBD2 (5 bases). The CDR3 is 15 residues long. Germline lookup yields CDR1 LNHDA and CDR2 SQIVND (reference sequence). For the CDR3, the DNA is TGTGCCATCCATTGCCCTAGCCTTCAAGTAGAGACTCAGTACTTC. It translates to CAIHCPSLQVETQYF.

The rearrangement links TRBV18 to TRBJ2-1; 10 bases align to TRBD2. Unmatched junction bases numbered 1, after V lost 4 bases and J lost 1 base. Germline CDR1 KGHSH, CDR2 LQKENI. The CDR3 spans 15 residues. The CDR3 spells CASSRTSGSYNEQFF. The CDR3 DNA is TGTGCCAGCTCACGGACTAGCGGTTCCTACAATGAGCAGTTCTTC.

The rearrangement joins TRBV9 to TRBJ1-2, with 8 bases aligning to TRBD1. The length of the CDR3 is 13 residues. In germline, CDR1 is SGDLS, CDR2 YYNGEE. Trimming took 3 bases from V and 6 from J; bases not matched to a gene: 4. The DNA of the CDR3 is TGTGCCAGCAGCGCACGGACAGGGAATGGCTACACCTTC. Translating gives CASSARTGNGYTF.

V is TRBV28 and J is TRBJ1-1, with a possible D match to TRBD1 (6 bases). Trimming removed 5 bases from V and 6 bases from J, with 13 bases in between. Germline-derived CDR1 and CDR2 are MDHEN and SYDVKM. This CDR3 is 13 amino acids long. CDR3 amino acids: CASSLLGGAEAFF. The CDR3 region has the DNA TGTGCCAGCAGTCTCCTAGGGGGAGCTGAAGCTTTCTTT.

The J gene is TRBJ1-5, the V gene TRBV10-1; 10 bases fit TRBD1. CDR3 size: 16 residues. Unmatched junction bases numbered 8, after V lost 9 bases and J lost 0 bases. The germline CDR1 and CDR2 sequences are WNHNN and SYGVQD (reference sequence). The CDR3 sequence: CARPPGQGCSNQPQHF. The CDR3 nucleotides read TGCGCCAGACCGCCGGGACAGGGGTGTAGCAATCAGCCCCAGCATTTT.

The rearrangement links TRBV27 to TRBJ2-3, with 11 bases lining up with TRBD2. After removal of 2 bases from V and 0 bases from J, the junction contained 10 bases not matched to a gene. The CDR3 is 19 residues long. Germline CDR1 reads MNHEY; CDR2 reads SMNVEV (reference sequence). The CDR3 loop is CASSLNSLAGGTSTDTQYF. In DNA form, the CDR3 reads TGTGCCAGCAGTTTAAATAGCCTAGCGGGGGGCACTAGCACAGATACGCAGTATTTT.

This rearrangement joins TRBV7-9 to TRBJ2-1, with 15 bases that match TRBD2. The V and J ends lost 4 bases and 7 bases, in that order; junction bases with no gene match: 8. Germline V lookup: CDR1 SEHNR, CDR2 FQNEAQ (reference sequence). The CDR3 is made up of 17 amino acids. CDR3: CASSSGTSGRSINEQFF. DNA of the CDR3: TGTGCCAGCAGCTCCGGGACTAGCGGGAGGTCGATAAATGAGCAGTTCTTC.

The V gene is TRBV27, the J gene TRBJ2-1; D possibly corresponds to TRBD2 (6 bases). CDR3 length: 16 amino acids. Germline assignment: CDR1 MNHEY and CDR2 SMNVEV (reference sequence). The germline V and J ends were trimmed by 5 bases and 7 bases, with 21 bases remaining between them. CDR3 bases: TGTGCCAGCAGTCGGATCGGGGGAGAGAAGAGGAATGAGCAGTTCTTC. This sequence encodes CASSRIGGEKRNEQFF.

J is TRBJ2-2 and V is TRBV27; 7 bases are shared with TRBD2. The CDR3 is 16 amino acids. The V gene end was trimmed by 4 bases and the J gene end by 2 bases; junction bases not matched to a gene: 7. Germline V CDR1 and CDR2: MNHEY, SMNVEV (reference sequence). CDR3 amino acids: CASSSPGTTNTGELFF. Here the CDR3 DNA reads TGTGCCAGCAGTTCCCCCGGGACTACTAACACCGGGGAGCTGTTTTTT.

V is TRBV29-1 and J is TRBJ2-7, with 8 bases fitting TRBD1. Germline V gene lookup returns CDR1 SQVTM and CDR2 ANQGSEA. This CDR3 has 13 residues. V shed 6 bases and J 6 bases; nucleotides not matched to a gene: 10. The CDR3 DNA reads TGCAGCGTCGCTGCGACAGGGGATAGCGAGCAGTACTTC. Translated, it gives CSVAATGDSEQYF.

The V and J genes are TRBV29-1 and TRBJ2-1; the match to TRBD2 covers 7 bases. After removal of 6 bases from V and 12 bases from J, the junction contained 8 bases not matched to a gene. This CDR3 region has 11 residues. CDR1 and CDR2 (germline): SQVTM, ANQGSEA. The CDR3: CSVPGGSSQFF. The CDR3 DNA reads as TGCAGCGTCCCCGGGGGGTCTTCGCAGTTCTTC.

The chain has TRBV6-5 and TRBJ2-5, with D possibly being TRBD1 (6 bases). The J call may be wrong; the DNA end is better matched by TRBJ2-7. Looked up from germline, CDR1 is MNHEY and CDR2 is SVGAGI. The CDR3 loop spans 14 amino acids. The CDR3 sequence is CASSYYGTSYEQYF. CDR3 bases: TGTGCCAGCAGTTACTACGGGACAAGTTACGAGCAGTACTTC.

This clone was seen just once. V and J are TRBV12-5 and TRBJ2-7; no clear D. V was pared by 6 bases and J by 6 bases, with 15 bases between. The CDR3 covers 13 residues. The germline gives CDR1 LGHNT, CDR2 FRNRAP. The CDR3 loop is CASGATPNPEQYF. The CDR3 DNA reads TGTGCTAGTGGAGCCACTCCGAATCCCGAGCAGTACTTC.

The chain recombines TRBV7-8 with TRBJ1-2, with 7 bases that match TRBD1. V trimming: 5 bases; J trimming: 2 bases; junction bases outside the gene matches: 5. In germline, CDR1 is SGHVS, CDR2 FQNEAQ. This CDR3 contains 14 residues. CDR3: CASSTGTANYGYTF. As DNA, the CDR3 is TGTGCCAGCAGCACAGGGACAGCGAACTATGGCTACACCTTC.

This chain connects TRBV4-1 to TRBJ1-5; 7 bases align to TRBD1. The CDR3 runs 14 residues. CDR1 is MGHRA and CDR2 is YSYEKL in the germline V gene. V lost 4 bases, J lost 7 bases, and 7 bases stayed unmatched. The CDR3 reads CASSRTGVGQPQHF. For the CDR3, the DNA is TGCGCCAGCAGCCGAACAGGGGTTGGGCAGCCCCAGCATTTT.

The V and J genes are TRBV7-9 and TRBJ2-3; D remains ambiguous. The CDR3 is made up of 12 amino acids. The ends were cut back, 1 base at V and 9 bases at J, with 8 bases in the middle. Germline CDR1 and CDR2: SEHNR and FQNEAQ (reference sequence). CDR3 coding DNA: TGTGCCAGCAGCTTAGTTGCGGTAACGCAGTATTTT. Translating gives CASSLVAVTQYF.

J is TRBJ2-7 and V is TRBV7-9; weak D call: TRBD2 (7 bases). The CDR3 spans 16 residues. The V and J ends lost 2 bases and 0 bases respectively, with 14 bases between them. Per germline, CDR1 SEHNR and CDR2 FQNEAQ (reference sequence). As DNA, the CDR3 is TGTGCCAGCAGCTTATCTTCGGGGGGCCTCTCCTACGAGCAGTACTTC. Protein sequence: CASSLSSGGLSYEQYF.